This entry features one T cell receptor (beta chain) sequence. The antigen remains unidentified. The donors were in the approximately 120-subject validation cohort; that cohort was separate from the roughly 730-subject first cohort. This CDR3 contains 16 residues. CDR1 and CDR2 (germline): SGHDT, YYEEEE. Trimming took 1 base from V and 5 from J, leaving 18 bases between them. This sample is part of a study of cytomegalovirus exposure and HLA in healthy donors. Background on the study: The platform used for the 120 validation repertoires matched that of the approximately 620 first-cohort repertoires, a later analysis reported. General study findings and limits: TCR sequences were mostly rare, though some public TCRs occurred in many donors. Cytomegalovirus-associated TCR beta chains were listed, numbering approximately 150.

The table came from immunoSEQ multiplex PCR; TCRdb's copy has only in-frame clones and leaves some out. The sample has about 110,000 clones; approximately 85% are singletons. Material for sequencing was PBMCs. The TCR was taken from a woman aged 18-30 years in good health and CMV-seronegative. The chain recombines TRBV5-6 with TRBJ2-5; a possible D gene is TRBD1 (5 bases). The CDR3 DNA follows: TGTGCCAGCAGCTTGTTAAGGGGTGCCACGCGGGAGACCCAGTACTTC. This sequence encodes CASSLLRGATRETQYF. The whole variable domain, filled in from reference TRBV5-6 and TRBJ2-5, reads DAGVTQSPTHLIKTRGQQVTLRCSPKSGHDTVSWYQQALGQGPQFIFQYYEEEERQRGNFPDRFSGHQFPNYSSELNVNALLLGDSALYLCASSLLRGATRETQYFGPGTRLLVL.